Included here is one T cell receptor (beta chain) sequence, with context. Original data processing: Cell counts per sample came from amplifying reference gene primers. Generated by immunoSEQ multiplex PCR, the TCRdb table keeps only in-frame clones and is missing some. V and J calls and clone size come straight from that table; D and trimming were deduced from the DNA. The table lists tens of thousands of clones, 75% to 85% of them singletons. This entry is derived from a study of blood T cell repertoires in COVID-19. Germline CDR1 reads SGHKS; CDR2 reads YYEKEE (reference sequence). Losses at the gene ends were 0 bases for V and 0 bases for J; bases not matched to a gene: 2. The CDR3 length is 16 residues.

This TCR came from a human donor with acute or convalescent COVID-19. The donor label of this sample is uncertain. Sequenced material: peripheral blood. J is TRBJ1-1 and V is TRBV5-5, with 10 bases identical to TRBD1. The CDR3: CASSLGQGALNTEAFF. The CDR3 region has the DNA TGTGCCAGCAGCTTGGGACAGGGGGCGCTGAACACTGAAGCTTTCTTT.